The TCR beta chain described here comes from a study of T-cell memory formation after mild COVID-19. Study observations and caveats: Memory from before infection featured some responding clones, which suggests cross-reactive memory joined. Shrinking CD4+ clones resided mostly in CM and EM, and CD8+ ones in EMRA.

A word on this clonotype: Its antigen is not known.

In TCRdb, the 5' RACE reads were re-called with MiXCR into one record per CDR3 protein. This sample has 250,000 or so distinct CDR3 sequences, with under 20% found just once. The clonotype was recovered from a man younger than 35 who had mild COVID-19 (a few samples of this study predate the infection). Cell type and time point are not known. Sample: PBMCs or a T cell subset sorted from them (not recorded which).

In DNA, the CDR3 is TGTGCCAGCAGTCCCCAGGGGACAGGGAATTCACCCCTCCACTTT. This encodes CASSPQGTGNSPLHF. The chain combines TRBV28 with TRBJ1-6; TRBD1 matches 9 bases. The germline CDR1 and CDR2 sequences are MDHEN and SYDVKM. The CDR3 contains 15 residues. After removal of 5 bases from V and 7 bases from J, the junction contained 6 bases not matched to a gene.